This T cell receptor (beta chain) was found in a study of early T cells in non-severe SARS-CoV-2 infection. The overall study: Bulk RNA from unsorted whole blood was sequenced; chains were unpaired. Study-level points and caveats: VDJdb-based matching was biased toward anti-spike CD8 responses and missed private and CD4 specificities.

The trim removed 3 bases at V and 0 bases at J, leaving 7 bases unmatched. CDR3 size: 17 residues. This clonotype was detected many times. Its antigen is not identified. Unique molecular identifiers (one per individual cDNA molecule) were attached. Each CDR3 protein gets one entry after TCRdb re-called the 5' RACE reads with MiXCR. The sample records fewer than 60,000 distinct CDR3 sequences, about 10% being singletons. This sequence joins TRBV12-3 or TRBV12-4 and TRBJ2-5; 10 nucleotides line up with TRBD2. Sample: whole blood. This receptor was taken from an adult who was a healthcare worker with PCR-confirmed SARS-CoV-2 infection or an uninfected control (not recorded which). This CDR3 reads CASSFSWTSGDQETQYF. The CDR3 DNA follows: TGTGCCAGCAGTTTTAGCTGGACTAGCGGAGACCAAGAGACCCAGTACTTC.